These 4 T cell receptor beta chains were sequenced from one sample in a study of metastatic and nonmetastatic thyroid tumors. TCRdb re-clonotyped the PCR reads through MiXCR. The sample contains tens of thousands of clones, 24% of which appear only once. Patients were all untreated before their thyroid surgery. Sequenced material: tumor tissue. The receptors here all came from a female donor with papillary thyroid cancer or a benign thyroid nodule (not recorded which). Some clones in this sample may be carry-over from other donors' samples.

Worth noting for this clone: Other DNA sequences in the same sample also yield this CDR3. This chain uses TRBV20-1 with TRBJ2-5; the D is unclear. The CDR3 loop spans 11 amino acids. The V and J ends lost 0 bases and 2 bases respectively, with 1 base between them. CDR1 is DFQATT and CDR2 is SNEGSKA in the germline V gene (reference sequence). CDR3 loop: CSARDQETQYF. The CDR3 nucleotides read TGCAGTGCTAGAGATCAAGAGACCCAGTACTTC.

This chain uses TRBV20-1 with TRBJ1-1; D ambiguous. Trimming removed 6 bases from V and 7 bases from J, with 12 bases in between. The germline V gene encodes CDR1 DFQATT and CDR2 SNEGSKA (reference sequence). The CDR3 covers 11 residues. CDR3 nucleotide sequence: TGCAGTGCCAGTCCGGTCATTGAAGCTTTCTTT. It is translated as CSASPVIEAFF.

This clone was found many times. This chain joins TRBV11-1 and TRBJ2-3, with D hard to call. The CDR3 runs 15 residues. V lost 3 bases and J lost 0, with 10 bases in between. CDR1 is SGHAT and CDR2 is FQDESV in the germline V gene (reference sequence). The DNA for the CDR3 is TGTGCCAGCAGCTTTCGGGCGCACAGCACAGATACGCAGTATTTT. As protein: CASSFRAHSTDTQYF.

The chain uses TRBV11-3 and TRBJ2-7; D is uncertain. The CDR3 consists of 11 residues. From germline, CDR1 is SGHNT and CDR2 YENEEA. V was pared by 5 bases and J by 3 bases, with 5 bases between. The chain's CDR3 is CASSPSYEQYF. The CDR3 region has the DNA TGTGCCAGCAGCCCCAGCTACGAGCAGTACTTC.